This TCR beta chain appears in the sequencing data of a study of technical replicates of blood from four donors. Assay: immunoSEQ multiplex PCR; the TCRdb copy retains only in-frame clones and omits some. In the table there are tens of thousands of clones, roughly 97% of which are singletons. The germline V gene has CDR1 SGHVS and CDR2 FQNEAQ. J gave up 5 bases and V 1 base, and 3 bases lay outside the gene matches. CDR3 size: 15 residues. The receptor comes from a human donor in good health. Sequenced: T cells isolated from PBMCs. The chain employs TRBV7-8 and TRBJ2-1; TRBD1 matches 9 bases. The CDR3: CASSLGGTGNNEQFF. The CDR3 nucleotides read TGTGCCAGCAGCTTAGGTGGGACAGGGAACAATGAGCAGTTCTTC.